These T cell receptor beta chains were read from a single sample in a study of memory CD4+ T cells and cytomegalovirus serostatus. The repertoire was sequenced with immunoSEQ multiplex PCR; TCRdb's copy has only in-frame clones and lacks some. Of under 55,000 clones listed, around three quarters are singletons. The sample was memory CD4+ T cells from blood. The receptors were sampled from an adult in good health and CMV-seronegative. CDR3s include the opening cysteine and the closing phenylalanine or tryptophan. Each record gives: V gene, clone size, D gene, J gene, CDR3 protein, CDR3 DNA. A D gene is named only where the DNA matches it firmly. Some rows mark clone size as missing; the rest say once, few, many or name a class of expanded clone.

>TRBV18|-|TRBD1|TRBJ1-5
CASSPEGAGNQPQHF
TGTGCCAGCTCACCTGAGGGGGCAGGTAATCAGCCCCAGCATTTT
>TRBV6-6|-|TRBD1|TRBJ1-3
CASSYQSGTAGNTIYF
TGTGCCAGCAGTTATCAGAGCGGGACAGCGGGAAACACCATATATTTT
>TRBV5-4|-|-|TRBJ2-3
CASSLRLRALTDTQYF
TGTGCCAGCAGCTTGAGGTTGCGGGCCCTCACAGATACGCAGTATTTT
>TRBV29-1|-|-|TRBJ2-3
CSLKGRGDVDTQYF
TGCAGCCTCAAAGGGAGGGGGGACGTGGATACGCAGTATTTT
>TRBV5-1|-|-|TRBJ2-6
CASSLALSSGANVLTF
TGCGCCAGCAGCTTGGCTTTGTCCTCTGGGGCCAACGTCCTGACTTTC
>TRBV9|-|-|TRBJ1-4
CASSSGLGNEKLFF
TGTGCCAGCAGCTCCGGACTTGGGAATGAAAAACTGTTTTTT
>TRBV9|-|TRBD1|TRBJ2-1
CASSATGTGSYNEQFF
TGTGCCAGCAGCGCCACCGGGACAGGGTCTTACAATGAGCAGTTCTTC
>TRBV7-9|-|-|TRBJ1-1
CASTMREAAFF
TGTGCCAGCACCATGCGTGAAGCGGCTTTCTTT
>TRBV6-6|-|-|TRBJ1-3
CASFRGNTIYF
TGTGCCAGCTTCCGAGGAAACACCATATATTTT
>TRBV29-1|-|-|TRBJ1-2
CSGRLGDYGYTF
TGCAGCGGGCGCCTAGGGGACTATGGCTACACCTTC
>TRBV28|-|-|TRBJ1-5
CASRGSANQPQHF
TGTGCCAGCAGGGGATCCGCTAATCAGCCCCAGCATTTT
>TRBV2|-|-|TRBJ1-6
CASSVSYNSPLHF
TGTGCCAGCAGCGTTTCCTATAATTCACCCCTCCACTTT
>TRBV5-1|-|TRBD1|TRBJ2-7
CASSLSGTGDYEQYF
TGCGCCAGCAGCTTGAGTGGGACAGGAGATTACGAGCAGTACTTC
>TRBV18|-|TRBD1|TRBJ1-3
CASSPGTGSTRNTIYF
TGTGCCAGCTCCCCAGGGACAGGGTCGACGAGAAACACCATATATTTT
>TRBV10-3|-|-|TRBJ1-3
CAIGGGLSGNTIYF
TGTGCCATCGGTGGGGGCCTCTCTGGAAACACCATATATTTT
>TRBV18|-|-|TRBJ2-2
CASSPVAGSNTGELFF
TGTGCCAGCTCACCAGTGGCGGGGTCAAACACCGGGGAGCTGTTTTTT
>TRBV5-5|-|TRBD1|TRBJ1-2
CAGSLRQGALYGYTF
TGTGCCGGCAGCCTTCGACAGGGGGCTCTATATGGCTACACCTTC
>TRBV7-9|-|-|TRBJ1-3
CASSSYTGSGNTIYF
TGTGCCAGCAGCTCCTACACAGGCTCTGGAAACACCATATATTTT
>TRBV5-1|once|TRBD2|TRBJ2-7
CASSLVAGVREQYF
TGCGCCAGCAGCTTGGTAGCGGGAGTGCGGGAGCAGTACTTC
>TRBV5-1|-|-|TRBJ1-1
CASSLGGPTEAFF
TGCGCCAGCAGCTTGGGGGGGCCCACTGAAGCTTTCTTT
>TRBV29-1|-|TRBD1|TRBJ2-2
CSVAYRGLGGELFF
TGCAGCGTTGCTTACAGGGGGCTGGGTGGGGAGCTGTTTTTT
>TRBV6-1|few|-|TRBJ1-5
CASSDWGNNQPQHF
TGTGCCAGCAGTGACTGGGGGAACAATCAGCCCCAGCATTTT
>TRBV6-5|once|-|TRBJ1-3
CASTSRLSGNTIYF
TGTGCCAGCACGTCACGGCTCTCTGGAAACACCATATATTTT
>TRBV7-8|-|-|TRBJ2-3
CASSLDPQGSTDTQYF
TGTGCCAGCAGCTTAGATCCCCAGGGGAGCACAGATACGCAGTATTTT
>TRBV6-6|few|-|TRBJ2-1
CASSYVSASNEQFF
TGTGCCAGCAGTTACGTATCGGCTTCCAATGAGCAGTTCTTC
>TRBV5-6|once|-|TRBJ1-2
CASSLDGANYGYTF
TGTGCCAGCAGCTTGGACGGAGCTAACTATGGCTACACCTTC
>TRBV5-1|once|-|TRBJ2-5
CASSQRLGARETQYF
TGCGCCAGCAGCCAACGCCTGGGGGCTAGAGAGACCCAGTACTTC
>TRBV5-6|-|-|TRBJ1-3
CASSRGSGSGNTIYF
TGTGCCAGCAGCCGAGGGTCTGGCTCTGGAAACACCATATATTTT
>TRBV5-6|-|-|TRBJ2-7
CASSSFTGYEQYF
TGTGCCAGCAGTTCGTTCACAGGGTACGAGCAGTACTTC
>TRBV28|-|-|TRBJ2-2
CASSLLGQNTGELFF
TGTGCCAGCAGTTTATTGGGACAGAACACCGGGGAGCTGTTTTTT
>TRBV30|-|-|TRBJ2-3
CAFSGTTDTQYF
TGTGCCTTTTCAGGGACCACAGATACGCAGTATTTT
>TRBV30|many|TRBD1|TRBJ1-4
CAWNGGGTGEEKLFF
TGTGCCTGGAATGGTGGCGGGACAGGGGAAGAAAAACTGTTTTTT
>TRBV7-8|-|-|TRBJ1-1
CASSDSGVNTEAFF
TGTGCCAGCAGCGATTCCGGGGTGAACACTGAAGCTTTCTTT
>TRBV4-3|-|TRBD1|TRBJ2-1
CASSQDRDPPYSSYNEQFF
TGCGCCAGCAGCCAGGACAGGGACCCTCCCTATAGCTCCTACAATGAGCAGTTCTTC
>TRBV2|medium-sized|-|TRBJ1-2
CASTADRTNYGYTF
TGTGCCAGCACTGCAGACAGGACGAACTATGGCTACACCTTC
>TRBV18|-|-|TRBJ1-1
CASSQGSGNTEAFF
TGTGCCAGCTCACAGGGAAGTGGGAACACTGAAGCTTTCTTT
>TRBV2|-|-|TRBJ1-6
CASSAGIDSPLHF
TGTGCCAGCAGTGCGGGGATTGATTCACCCCTCCACTTT
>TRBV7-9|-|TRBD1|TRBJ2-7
CASSSDRGDYEQYF
TGTGCCAGCAGCTCGGACAGGGGGGACTACGAGCAGTACTTC
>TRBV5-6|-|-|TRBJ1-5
CASSPWGLQLQPQHF
TGTGCCAGCAGCCCGTGGGGCCTCCAACTTCAGCCCCAGCATTTT
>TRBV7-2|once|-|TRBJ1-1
CASSLERGGTEAFF
TGTGCCAGCAGCTTAGAACGGGGTGGAACTGAAGCTTTCTTT
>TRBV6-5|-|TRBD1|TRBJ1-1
CASRTYRQGVEAFF
TGTGCCAGCAGAACCTATCGACAGGGGGTGGAAGCTTTCTTT
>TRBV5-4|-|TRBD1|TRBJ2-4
CASSLDRVINIQYF
TGTGCCAGCAGCTTAGACAGGGTCATAAACATTCAGTACTTC